This TCR beta chain was identified in a study of identical twins. Points from the study as a whole: Modelling approaches yielded underestimates of out-of-frame TCR alpha sharing between monozygotic twins. Partly confounded zero-insertion analyses could result from invariant MAIT and iNKT cells.

A few counts support this clonotype. What it binds is unknown. TCRdb fed the 5' RACE reads into MiXCR, producing one record per CDR3 protein. The table records about 690,000 distinct CDR3 sequences, 6% to 6.5% of them present only once. Trimming removed 3 bases at V and 7 bases at J, with 15 bases between. This CDR3 is built from 14 residues. Looked up from germline, CDR1 is DFQATT and CDR2 is SNEGSKA (reference sequence). Healthy Caucasians were all of the donors. The sample comprised naive T cells sorted from blood. This chain links TRBV20-1 with TRBJ1-4; a possible D gene is TRBD1 (6 bases). This receptor was identified in a man in his late teens or twenties in good health. Here the CDR3 reads CSASFDRRAEKLFF. The CDR3 DNA sequence: TGCAGTGCTAGTTTTGACAGGCGGGCTGAAAAACTGTTTTTT.